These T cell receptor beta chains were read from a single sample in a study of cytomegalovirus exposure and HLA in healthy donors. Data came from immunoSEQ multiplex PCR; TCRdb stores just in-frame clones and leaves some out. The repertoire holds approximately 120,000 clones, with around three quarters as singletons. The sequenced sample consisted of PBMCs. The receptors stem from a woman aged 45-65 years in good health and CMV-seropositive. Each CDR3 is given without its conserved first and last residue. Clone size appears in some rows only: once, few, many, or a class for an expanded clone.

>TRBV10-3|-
AISEPRSRELF
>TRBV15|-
ATSRDIPGRASGSSYNEQF
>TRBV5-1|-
ASSPQGARNTIY
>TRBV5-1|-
ASSLRQDEQY
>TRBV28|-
ASSLRAPYEQY
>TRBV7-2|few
ASSLMRGAETQY
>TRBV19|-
ASSAGQSYT
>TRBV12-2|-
ASRLAGAPGADTQY
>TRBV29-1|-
SVLSDEQY
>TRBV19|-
ASNRGQLQIGSNQPQH
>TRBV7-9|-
ASSFGGRVAEAF
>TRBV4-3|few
ASSQGTTGETQY
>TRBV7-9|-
ASSLTARETQY
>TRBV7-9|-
ASSRDMGYNEQF
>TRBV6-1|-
ASSPGRLGTGELF
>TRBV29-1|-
SGDRGGTGELF
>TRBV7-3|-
ARFDRGEKETQY
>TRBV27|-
ASSLRPPDRKETQY
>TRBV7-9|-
ASSWGDRASDEAF
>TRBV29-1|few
SVSGTGGLEQY
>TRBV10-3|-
AISARSTEAF
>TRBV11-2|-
ASSSISGGAWNEQF
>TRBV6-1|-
ASSQAGQQY
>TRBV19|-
ASSLDRGPPYEQY
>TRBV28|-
ASSLGGVSPYEQY
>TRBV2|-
ASSVGQGRYEQY
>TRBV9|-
ASSDSDTQY
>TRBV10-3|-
AISEGQIGETQY
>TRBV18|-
ASSPPGGWYGYT
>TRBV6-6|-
ASRTSSYEQY
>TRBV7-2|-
ASSLESSGGELF
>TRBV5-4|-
ASSRDRGGADTQY
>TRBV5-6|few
ASSPRPGAGFRRNEQF